The 25 T cell receptor beta chains listed next were all sequenced from one sample in a study of T cell changes during pregnancy in multiple sclerosis. TCRdb keeps only in-frame clones here, not all; method: immunoSEQ multiplex PCR. Among about 75,000 clones listed, around 90% were seen once. Sequencing was performed on CD4+ T cells from peripheral blood mononuclear cells, taken before pregnancy. These TCRs come from a female donor with multiple sclerosis, enrolled in a pregnancy study.

The chain recombines TRBV5-4 with TRBJ2-2; TRBD1 might be the D (5 bases). The CDR3 extends over 17 amino acids. CDR1 is SGHNT and CDR2 is YYREEE in the germline V gene (reference sequence). V shed 4 bases and J shed 4 bases, with 20 bases lying between them. CDR3 protein: CASSAALGRVGTGELFF. The DNA of the CDR3 is TGTGCCAGCAGCGCCGCCCTTGGCAGGGTCGGCACCGGGGAGCTGTTTTTT.

The rearrangement uses TRBV5-4 and TRBJ1-3, with D possibly being TRBD1 (6 bases). This CDR3 region has 15 residues. V was cut by 3 bases and J by 4 bases, with 14 bases left in between. Germline CDR1 and CDR2: SGHNT and YYREEE (reference sequence). The CDR3 sequence: CASSWTGTTGNTIYF. The CDR3 coding sequence is TGTGCCAGCAGCTGGACCGGGACAACGGGAAACACCATATATTTT. Combining the CDR3 with reference TRBV5-4 and TRBJ1-3 gives the whole variable domain ETGVTQSPTHLIKTRGQQVTLRCSSQSGHNTVSWYQQALGQGPQFIFQYYREEENGRGNFPPRFSGLQFPNYSSELNVNALELDDSALYLCASSWTGTTGNTIYFGEGSWLTVV.

The rearrangement uses TRBV6-4 and TRBJ2-1; 14 nucleotides match TRBD2. Germline V lookup: CDR1 MRHNA, CDR2 SNTAGT. The CDR3 has 15 amino acids. Germline trimming cut 4 bases from V and 13 bases from J; bases unmatched to any gene: 9. CDR3 region: CASSADSGTSGSQFF. The CDR3 DNA reads as TGTGCCAGCAGTGCCGATTCCGGGACTAGCGGGAGTCAGTTCTTC.

This chain uses TRBV19 with TRBJ2-3; perhaps TRBD1 as D (6 bases). Germline lookup yields CDR1 LNHDA and CDR2 SQIVND (reference sequence). V lost 3 bases and J lost 8, with 21 bases in between. The CDR3 sequence is 16 residues long. The CDR3 DNA reads TGTGCCAGTAGTATCGAGGCGACAGGTCCCCCCTCTACGCAGTATTTT. Protein sequence: CASSIEATGPPSTQYF. The full variable domain, completed using reference TRBV19 and TRBJ2-3, is DGGITQSPKYLFRKEGQNVTLSCEQNLNHDAMYWYRQDPGQGLRLIYYSQIVNDFQKGDIAEGYSVSREKKESFPLTVTSAQKNPTAFYLCASSIEATGPPSTQYFGPGTRLTVL.

About this clone: An end of the junction differs from the germline gene, which may be a read error. CDR3 DNA sequence: TGTGCTAGCAGCTTAGTTGAACAGGGGGTGAGGAGCACCGGGGAGCTGTTTTTT. Translating it yields CASSLVEQGVRSTGELFF. V gene TRBV7-7 combines with J gene TRBJ2-2, with TRBD1 identical over 8 bases. This CDR3 contains 18 residues. Germline CDR1 is SSHAT and CDR2 is FNYEAQ (reference sequence).

The rearrangement uses TRBV7-8 and TRBJ2-1, with 13 nucleotides matching TRBD2. With V trimmed by 5 bases and J by 9 bases, 7 bases remained unmatched. The CDR3 loop spans 15 amino acids. Germline CDR1 and CDR2: SGHVS and FQNEAQ. The CDR3 protein is CASSLTSGGVFEQFF. As DNA, the CDR3 is TGTGCCAGCAGCCTAACTAGCGGGGGGGTATTTGAGCAGTTCTTC.

The chain recombines TRBV19 with TRBJ1-6; TRBD1 matches at 11 bases. This CDR3 has 16 residues. CDR1 and CDR2 from the germline V gene are LNHDA and SQIVND (reference sequence). The trim removed 5 bases at V and 8 bases at J, leaving 8 bases unmatched. In DNA form, the CDR3 reads TGTGCCAGTAGTTCCCGGACAGGGGGCCTCCATTCACCCCTCCACTTT. Protein: CASSSRTGGLHSPLHF.

V gene TRBV10-3 combines with J gene TRBJ2-1, with 8 bases identical to TRBD2. Trimming at V came to 0 bases and at J to 0 bases, leaving 7 bases not matched to a gene. The CDR3 contains 18 residues. Germline loops: CDR1 ENHRY, CDR2 SYGVKD. CDR3 nucleotides: TGTGCCATCAGTGAGTCGGGAAGCGGGAGTATCTCCTACAATGAGCAGTTCTTC. Protein sequence: CAISESGSGSISYNEQFF.

The gene calls are TRBV30 and TRBJ1-1, with 7 nucleotides matching TRBD1. Germline-derived CDR1 and CDR2 are GTSNPN and SVGIG (reference sequence). Trimming took 6 bases from V and 0 from J; bases not matched to a gene: 7. The CDR3 is 14 amino acids. CDR3 coding DNA: TGTGCCTGTCCCTACAGGGGCGTGAACACTGAAGCTTTCTTT. Its protein is CACPYRGVNTEAFF.

The chain employs TRBV28 and TRBJ1-5; weak D call: TRBD1 (5 bases). Germline CDR1 and CDR2: MDHEN and SYDVKM. V lost 3 bases and J lost 2, with 20 bases in between. The CDR3 has 18 amino acids. CDR3 bases: TGTGCCAGCAGTTTCTTTTCGCAGGGCCCCGGAGGCAATCAGCCCCAGCATTTT. Amino acids: CASSFFSQGPGGNQPQHF.

This sequence joins TRBV19 and TRBJ2-1, with TRBD1 matching 8 bases. Germline loops: CDR1 LNHDA, CDR2 SQIVND (reference sequence). This CDR3 has 14 residues. J was trimmed by 9 bases and V by 6 bases; bases with no gene match: 10. The CDR3 loop reads CASSTGTGPSEQFF. The CDR3 bases are TGTGCCAGTAGCACCGGGACAGGCCCTAGTGAGCAGTTCTTC.

The chain couples TRBV4-3 to TRBJ2-7; TRBD1 agrees at 10 bases. The V and J ends lost 4 bases and 2 bases, in that order; junction bases with no gene match: 5. The CDR3 covers 15 residues. The V gene's germline CDR1 is LGHNA and CDR2 YSLEER. In DNA, the CDR3 is TGCGCCAGCAGCCGCGTGGGACAGGGGACCTACGAGCAGTACTTC. Translating gives CASSRVGQGTYEQYF.

The chain recombines TRBV9 with TRBJ1-6; tentatively, D is TRBD1 (6 bases). V gave up 0 bases and J gave up 16 bases, with 20 bases separating them. Germline CDR1 is SGDLS and CDR2 is YYNGEE. The CDR3 runs 15 residues. The CDR3, as DNA: TGTGCCAGCAGCGTAGCTTTCGGACAGCTCGAATTTCTCCACTTT. Its translation is CASSVAFGQLEFLHF.

The chain carries TRBV6-5 and TRBJ2-7; 8 bases fit TRBD1. The CDR3 consists of 14 residues. Per germline, CDR1 MNHEY and CDR2 SVGAGI. J gave up 3 bases and V 7 bases, and 8 bases lay outside the gene matches. The CDR3 protein is CASNRAGQGYEQYF. The CDR3 DNA sequence: TGTGCCAGCAACCGAGCCGGACAGGGCTACGAGCAGTACTTC.

V and J are TRBV29-1 and TRBJ2-7; weak D call: TRBD2 (6 bases). Germline assignment: CDR1 SQVTM and CDR2 ANQGSEA. V lost 6 bases to trimming and J lost 3 bases, with 12 bases between them. There are 12 residues in the CDR3. CDR3 DNA: TGCAGCGTGAGGGGAGGTGGCTACGAGCAGTACTTC. Translation: CSVRGGGYEQYF.

This sequence joins TRBV27 and TRBJ2-2, with TRBD1 matching over 9 bases. V dropped 5 bases and J dropped 4; count of bases not matched to a gene: 5. Germline CDR1 and CDR2: MNHEY and SMNVEV (reference sequence). The CDR3 is made up of 15 amino acids. Here the CDR3 DNA reads TGTGCCAGCAGTCCCGGACAGGGGCGCACCGGGGAGCTGTTTTTT. It encodes CASSPGQGRTGELFF.

This sequence joins TRBV12-1 and TRBJ2-1; the table's D call, TRBD2, has no DNA check behind it. TRBV12-1 is a recognized pseudogene. The CDR3 has 18 amino acids. Here the CDR3 DNA reads TGTGCCAGCAGCTTTGAAGTTAAACTAGCGTTGTCCTACAATGAGCAGTTCTTC. It is translated as CASSFEVKLALSYNEQFF.

The V gene is TRBV27, the J gene TRBJ2-1; 9 bases line up with TRBD2. Trimming removed 1 base from V and 6 bases from J; junction bases left unmatched: 4. This CDR3 is built from 15 residues. Germline V lookup: CDR1 MNHEY, CDR2 SMNVEV (reference sequence). Here the CDR3 DNA reads TGTGCCAGCAGTTTATTGACTAGCGGAACCAATGAGCAGTTCTTC. It encodes CASSLLTSGTNEQFF.

This chain joins TRBV28 and TRBJ1-1; tentative D call: TRBD1 (6 bases). This CDR3 comprises 14 residues. V shed 6 bases and J shed 3 bases, with 14 bases lying between them. Germline-derived CDR1 and CDR2 are MDHEN and SYDVKM. CDR3 nucleotides: TGTGCCAGCAGAAATCAGGGGTGGGACACTGAAGCTTTCTTT. This gives the protein CASRNQGWDTEAFF. Based on the CDR3 plus reference TRBV28 and TRBJ1-1, the full variable domain is DVKVTQSSRYLVKRTGEKVFLECVQDMDHENMFWYRQDPGLGLRLIYFSYDVKMKEKGDIPEGYSVSREKKERFSLILESASTNQTSMYLCASRNQGWDTEAFFGQGTRLTVV.

The sample holds one count of this clone. V is TRBV7-8 and J is TRBJ2-5; TRBD2 agrees at 7 bases. The CDR3 runs to 12 residues. Germline V gene lookup returns CDR1 SGHVS and CDR2 FQNEAQ. Trimming at V came to 6 bases and at J to 9 bases, leaving 7 bases not matched to a gene. This CDR3 reads CASRPPRGAQYF. The CDR3 nucleotides are TGTGCCAGCAGGCCCCCTCGGGGGGCCCAGTACTTC.

The rearrangement joins TRBV5-4 to TRBJ2-7; tentative D call: TRBD2 (6 bases). V gave up 4 bases and J gave up 4 bases, with 12 bases separating them. Germline CDR1 and CDR2: SGHNT and YYREEE (reference sequence). This CDR3 comprises 13 residues. The CDR3 here is CASSLRGGYEQYF. The CDR3 DNA follows: TGTGCCAGCAGCCTTCGAGGAGGGTACGAGCAGTACTTC. Full variable domain (outside the CDR3, taken from reference TRBV5-4 and TRBJ2-7): ETGVTQSPTHLIKTRGQQVTLRCSSQSGHNTVSWYQQALGQGPQFIFQYYREEENGRGNFPPRFSGLQFPNYSSELNVNALELDDSALYLCASSLRGGYEQYFGPGTRLTVT.

The V gene is TRBV2, the J gene TRBJ2-1; TRBD1 matches 9 bases. Germline CDR1 and CDR2: SNHLY and FYNNEI. J gave up 8 bases and V 1 base, and 6 bases lay outside the gene matches. This CDR3 comprises 15 residues. CDR3 in DNA: TGTGCCAGCAGTGAAGTAGGGACAGGGTTCGATGAGCAGTTCTTC. Encoded protein: CASSEVGTGFDEQFF.

V is TRBV28 and J is TRBJ2-2, with 7 positions matching TRBD2. Losses at the gene ends were 2 bases for V and 1 base for J; bases not matched to a gene: 7. The CDR3 extends over 17 amino acids. Per the germline V gene, CDR1 is MDHEN and CDR2 is SYDVKM. CDR3 in DNA: TGTGCCAGCAGTTTAGCCCCTAGCGGTAGGAACACCGGGGAGCTGTTTTTT. Protein: CASSLAPSGRNTGELFF.

The CDR3 region is CASSLSGFGTGGSPQHF. In nucleotides, the CDR3 is TGTGCCAGCAGTTTATCGGGGTTCGGGACAGGGGGAAGTCCCCAGCATTTT. The chain joins TRBV28 to TRBJ1-5, with 11 bases fitting TRBD1. Germline values: CDR1 MDHEN, CDR2 SYDVKM. The CDR3 totals 17 residues. V dropped 1 base and J dropped 10; count of bases not matched to a gene: 12.

This chain uses TRBV15 with TRBJ2-2; D is unresolved. V was pared by 3 bases and J by 4 bases, with 6 bases between. CDR1 is LNHNV and CDR2 is YYDKDF in the germline V gene (reference sequence). The length of the CDR3 is 13 residues. Written as DNA, the CDR3 is TGTGCCACCAGCAGTATCAGCACCGGGGAGCTGTTTTTT. Amino acid sequence: CATSSISTGELFF. Together with reference TRBV15 and TRBJ2-2, the CDR3 gives the full variable domain: DAMVIQNPRYQVTQFGKPVTLSCSQTLNHNVMYWYQQKSSQAPKLLFHYYDKDFNNEADTPDNFQSRRPNTSFCFLDIRSPGLGDTAMYLCATSSISTGELFFGEGSRLTVL.